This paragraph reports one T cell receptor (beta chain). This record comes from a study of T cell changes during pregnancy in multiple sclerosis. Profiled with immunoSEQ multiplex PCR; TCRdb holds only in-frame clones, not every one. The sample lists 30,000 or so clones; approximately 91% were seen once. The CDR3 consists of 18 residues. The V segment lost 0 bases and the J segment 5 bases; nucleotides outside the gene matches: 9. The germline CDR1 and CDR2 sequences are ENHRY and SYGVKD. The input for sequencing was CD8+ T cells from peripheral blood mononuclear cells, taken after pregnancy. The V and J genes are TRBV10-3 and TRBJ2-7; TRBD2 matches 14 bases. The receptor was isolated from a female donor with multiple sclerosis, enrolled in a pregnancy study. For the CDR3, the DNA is TGTGCCATCAGTGAGTCGGGGACTAGCGGGAGCAGGTCCAACGAGCAGTACTTC. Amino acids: CAISESGTSGSRSNEQYF.